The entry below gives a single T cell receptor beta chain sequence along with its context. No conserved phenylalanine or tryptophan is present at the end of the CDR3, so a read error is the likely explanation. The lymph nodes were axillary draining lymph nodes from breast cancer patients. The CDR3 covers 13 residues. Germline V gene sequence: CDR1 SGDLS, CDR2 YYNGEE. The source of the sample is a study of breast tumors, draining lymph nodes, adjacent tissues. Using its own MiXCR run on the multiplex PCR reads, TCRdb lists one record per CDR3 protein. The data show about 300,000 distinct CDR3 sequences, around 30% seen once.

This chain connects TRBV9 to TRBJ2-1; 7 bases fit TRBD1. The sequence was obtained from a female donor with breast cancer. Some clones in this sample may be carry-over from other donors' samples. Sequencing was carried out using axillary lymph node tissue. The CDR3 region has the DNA TGTGCCAGGAGCGTCAGTAGAGGGGGCGAGCAGTTCTCC. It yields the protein CARSVSRGGEQFS.